Below, 14 T cell receptor beta chains from the same sample are listed, as sequenced in a study of T cell repertoires in ileal Crohn's disease. Sequencing was performed with immunoSEQ multiplex PCR; in TCRdb, only in-frame clones are kept and a portion is missing. The table lists approximately 2,500 clones, just over 95% of them singletons, with 0.95% to 1.5% in the top ten. What was sequenced was ileal tissue. These receptors originate from an adult with Crohn's disease.

This chain joins TRBV18 and TRBJ2-1; D is possibly TRBD1 (5 bases). Germline V lookup: CDR1 KGHSH, CDR2 LQKENI. This CDR3 region has 13 residues. V dropped 3 bases and J dropped 6 bases, with 9 bases sitting between them. CDR3 sequence reads: CASSPGRINEQFF. Here the CDR3 DNA reads TGTGCCAGCTCACCGGGGCGGATCAATGAGCAGTTCTTC.

The chain is built from TRBV19 and TRBJ1-2; a weak D match, TRBD1 (5 bases). The germline V gene has CDR1 LNHDA and CDR2 SQIVND (reference sequence). V was shortened by 4 bases and J by 6 bases, with 12 bases between the two germline ends. CDR3 length: 13 residues. Here the CDR3 reads CASSKTENHGYTF. CDR3 bases: TGTGCCAGTAGTAAGACAGAAAACCATGGCTACACCTTC.

The J gene is TRBJ2-5, the V gene TRBV5-5; 9 bases align to TRBD1. The CDR3 is made up of 15 amino acids. The trim removed 2 bases at V and 4 bases at J, leaving 6 bases unmatched. CDR1 is SGHKS, CDR2 YYEKEE, per germline (reference sequence). CDR3 region: CASSLLHRGRETQYF. In nucleotides, the CDR3 is TGTGCCAGCAGCTTACTACACAGGGGGCGAGAGACCCAGTACTTC.

V gene TRBV7-2 combines with J gene TRBJ2-3; possibly TRBD2 for D (7 bases). Germline V CDR1 and CDR2: SGHTA, FQGNSA. Trimming took 7 bases from V and 0 from J, leaving 14 bases between them. CDR3 length: 15 residues. CDR3 sequence: CASTSPGGSTDTQYF. The CDR3, as DNA: TGTGCCAGCACCTCTCCGGGGGGCAGCACAGATACGCAGTATTTT.

For the CDR3, the DNA is TGTGCCAGCAGCTGGTATCGACAGAACACCGGGGAGCTGTTTTTT. This translates into CASSWYRQNTGELFF. J is TRBJ2-2 and V is TRBV11-2, with D unresolved. The V end lost 4 bases, the J end lost 1 base, and 10 bases lay between the germline ends. CDR1 and CDR2 (germline): SGHAT, FQNNGV. This CDR3 region has 15 residues.

The chain has TRBV25-1 and TRBJ1-1; D possibly corresponds to TRBD1 (5 bases). Germline V gives CDR1 MGHDK, CDR2 SYGVNS. V was shortened by 1 base and J by 3 bases, with 18 bases between the two germline ends. The CDR3 has 17 amino acids. For the CDR3, the DNA is TGTGCCAGCAGTGAATTCGTGGTGCTTAGGGGATACACTGAAGCTTTCTTT. The encoded protein is CASSEFVVLRGYTEAFF.

The chain recombines TRBV19 with TRBJ2-1; D perhaps matches TRBD1 (5 bases). Trimming removed 10 bases from V and 10 bases from J, with 26 bases in between. The length of the CDR3 is 15 residues. Germline V gives CDR1 LNHDA, CDR2 SQIVND (reference sequence). CDR3 protein: CATLPATRSGIEQFF. CDR3 DNA: TGTGCCACCCTACCCGCCACCCGATCAGGGATAGAGCAGTTCTTC.

J is TRBJ2-7 and V is TRBV6-5; 9 positions match TRBD1. This CDR3 comprises 14 residues. Per germline, CDR1 MNHEY and CDR2 SVGAGI. V was pared by 5 bases and J by 1 base, with 3 bases of the junction left unmatched. The CDR3 reads CASSPGQGSYEQYF. Here the CDR3 DNA reads TGTGCCAGCAGTCCGGGACAGGGATCCTACGAGCAGTACTTC.

The chain employs TRBV7-9 and TRBJ1-1; 8 nucleotides align to TRBD1. The V gene's germline CDR1 is SEHNR and CDR2 FQNEAQ (reference sequence). The CDR3 is 15 residues long. V was clipped by 1 base and J by 3 bases; unmatched bases: 4. CDR3 nucleotides: TGTGCCAGCAGCTTAGGTCAGGGGGCGGACACTGAAGCTTTCTTT. Amino acid sequence: CASSLGQGADTEAFF.

The gene calls are TRBV5-6 and TRBJ2-5, with D possibly being TRBD1 (6 bases). This CDR3 spans 13 amino acids. The V and J ends lost 0 bases and 4 bases respectively, with 7 bases between them. Germline V gives CDR1 SGHDT, CDR2 YYEEEE. The CDR3 loop is CASSLGTVETQYF. The CDR3, as DNA: TGTGCCAGCAGCTTGGGGACAGTAGAGACCCAGTACTTC.

The DNA of the CDR3 is TGTGCCAGCAGTTTATTGGCGACAGGTGAGCAGTTCTTC. It is translated as CASSLLATGEQFF. V and J are TRBV27 and TRBJ2-1, with TRBD1 as a possible D gene (6 bases). V was clipped by 1 base and J by 9 bases, with 10 bases between them. This CDR3 is 13 amino acids long. Germline assignment: CDR1 MNHEY and CDR2 SMNVEV (reference sequence).

The gene calls are TRBV9 and TRBJ2-3, with 10 positions matching TRBD1. CDR1 is SGDLS, CDR2 YYNGEE, per germline. The V segment lost 3 bases and the J segment 2 bases; nucleotides outside the gene matches: 3. This CDR3 has 15 amino acids. The CDR3, as DNA: TGTGCCAGCAGCGCCGGGACAGGGGTCACAGATACGCAGTATTTT. The encoded protein is CASSAGTGVTDTQYF.

V gene TRBV7-8 combines with J gene TRBJ2-7; D may be TRBD1 (5 bases). CDR3 length: 13 residues. V was clipped by 1 base and J by 10 bases, with 14 bases between them. The germline V gene has CDR1 SGHVS and CDR2 FQNEAQ. The CDR3 DNA sequence: TGTGCCAGCAGCTTAGTGTCCGACAGAGACCAGTACTTC. Its translation is CASSLVSDRDQYF.

The chain links TRBV6-5 to TRBJ1-1, with 9 bases aligning to TRBD1. The V and J ends lost 6 bases and 9 bases, in that order; junction bases with no gene match: 11. Germline lookup yields CDR1 MNHEY and CDR2 SVGAGI. There are 14 residues in the CDR3. The CDR3 DNA sequence: TGTGCCAGCAGGCCTACCGGGACAGGGATGCAAGCTTTCTTT. Its translation is CASRPTGTGMQAFF.